This record looks at one T cell receptor beta chain sequence and its context. Time point specified: pretreatment peripheral blood. This sample was included in a study of PD-L1 blockade in urothelial cancer. The method was immunoSEQ multiplex PCR; TCRdb's version includes in-frame clones alone and lacks a portion of them. The sample lists 95,000 to 100,000 clones; around 86% were seen once. The V end lost 4 bases, the J end lost 6 bases, and 19 bases lay between the germline ends. CDR3 length: 15 amino acids. Germline V gene data show CDR1 as MNHEY and CDR2 as SMNVEV (reference sequence). The genes are TRBV27 and TRBJ2-7, with a weak D call TRBD1 (6 bases). Sequencing was performed on PBMCs, taken around atezolizumab (anti-PD-L1) treatment. This clonotype originated in a man aged 55 to 70 with urothelial cancer. CDR3 protein: CASSSAWDKRLEQYF. The CDR3 region has the DNA TGTGCCAGCAGTTCTGCCTGGGACAAAAGGCTCGAGCAGTACTTC.